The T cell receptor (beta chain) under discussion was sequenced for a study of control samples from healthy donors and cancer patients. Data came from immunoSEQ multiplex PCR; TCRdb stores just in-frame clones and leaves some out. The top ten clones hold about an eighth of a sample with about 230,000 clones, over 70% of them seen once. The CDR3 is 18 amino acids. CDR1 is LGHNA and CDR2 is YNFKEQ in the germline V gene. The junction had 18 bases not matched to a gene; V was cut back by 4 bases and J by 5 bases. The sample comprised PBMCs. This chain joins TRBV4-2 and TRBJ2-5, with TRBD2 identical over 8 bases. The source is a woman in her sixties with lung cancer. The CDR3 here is CASSPLGAGGRVRETQYF. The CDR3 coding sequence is TGTGCCAGCAGCCCCCTGGGGGCGGGGGGCCGGGTTAGGGAGACCCAGTACTTC.